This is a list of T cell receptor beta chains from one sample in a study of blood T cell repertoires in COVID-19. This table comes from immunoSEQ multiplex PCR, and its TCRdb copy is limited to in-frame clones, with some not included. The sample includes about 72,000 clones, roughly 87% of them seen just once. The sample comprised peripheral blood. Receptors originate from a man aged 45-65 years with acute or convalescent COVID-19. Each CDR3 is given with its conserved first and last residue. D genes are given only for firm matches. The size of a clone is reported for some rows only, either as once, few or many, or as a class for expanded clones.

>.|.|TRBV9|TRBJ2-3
CASSVRWDNTDTQYF
TGTGCCAGCAGCGTACGGTGGGACAACACAGATACGCAGTATTTT
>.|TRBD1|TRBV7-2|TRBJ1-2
CASSSGQGGGYTF
TGTGCCAGCAGCTCGGGACAGGGAGGGGGCTACACCTTC
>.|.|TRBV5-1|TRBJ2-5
CASSFGGAETQYF
TGCGCCAGCAGCTTCGGAGGGGCTGAGACCCAGTACTTC
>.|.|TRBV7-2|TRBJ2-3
CASSLTGGRSTDTQYF
TGTGCCAGCAGCTTGACGGGGGGCAGGAGCACAGATACGCAGTATTTT
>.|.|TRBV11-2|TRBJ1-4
CASSLLGGTTNEKLFF
TGTGCCAGCAGCCTTTTAGGAGGTACAACTAATGAAAAACTGTTTTTT
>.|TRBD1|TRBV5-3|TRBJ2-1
CARSLRTGGFYNEQFF
TGTGCCAGAAGCTTGCGGACAGGGGGTTTCTACAATGAGCAGTTCTTC
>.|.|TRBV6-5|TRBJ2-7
CASSQTGYEQYF
TGTGCCAGCAGCCAGACAGGCTACGAGCAGTACTTC
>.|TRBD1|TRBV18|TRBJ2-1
CASSQQGAKSEQFF
TGTGCCAGCTCACAACAGGGGGCTAAAAGTGAGCAGTTCTTC
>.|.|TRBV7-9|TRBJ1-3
CASSTTVPLGNTIYF
TGTGCCAGCAGCACGACAGTTCCCCTTGGAAACACCATATATTTT
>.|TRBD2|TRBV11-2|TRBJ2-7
CASSLVTGTSGFYEQYF
TGTGCCAGCAGCTTGGTCACCGGGACTAGCGGGTTCTACGAGCAGTACTTC
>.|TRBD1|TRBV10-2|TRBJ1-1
CASSESTDRGRAFF
TGCGCCAGCAGTGAGTCGACGGACAGGGGGCGAGCTTTCTTT
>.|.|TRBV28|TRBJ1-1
CASSDTGTNEAFF
TGTGCCAGCAGTGATACAGGAACTAATGAAGCTTTCTTT
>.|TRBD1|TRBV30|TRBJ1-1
CACDVGQGAVAEAFF
TGTGCCTGTGACGTGGGACAGGGGGCAGTCGCTGAAGCTTTCTTT
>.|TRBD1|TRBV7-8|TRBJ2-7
CASSPGQGPSYEQYF
TGTGCCAGCAGCCCCGGACAGGGACCTTCCTACGAGCAGTACTTC
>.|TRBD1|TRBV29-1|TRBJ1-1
CSGGRPGGEAFF
TGCAGCGGGGGGAGACCAGGGGGCGAAGCTTTCTTT
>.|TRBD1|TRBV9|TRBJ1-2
CASSVARDSLGYGYTF
TGTGCCAGCAGCGTAGCCCGGGACAGCTTAGGGTATGGCTACACCTTC
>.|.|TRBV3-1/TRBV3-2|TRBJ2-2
CASSLKQGSGAGELFF
TGTGCCAGCAGCCTTAAACAGGGTTCGGGCGCCGGGGAGCTGTTTTTT
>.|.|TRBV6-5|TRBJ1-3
CASIPRVNSGNTIYF
TGTGCCAGCATTCCCAGGGTGAACTCTGGAAACACCATATATTTT
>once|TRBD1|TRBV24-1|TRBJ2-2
CATSDDRGGNTGELFF
TGTGCCACCAGTGATGACAGGGGAGGTAACACCGGGGAGCTGTTTTTT
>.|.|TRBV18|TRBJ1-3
CASSPRGGRSGNTIYF
TGTGCCAGCTCACCTAGAGGAGGCAGGTCTGGAAACACCATATATTTT
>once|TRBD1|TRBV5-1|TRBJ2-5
CASSFGDREETQYF
TGCGCCAGCAGCTTTGGGGACAGGGAAGAGACCCAGTACTTC
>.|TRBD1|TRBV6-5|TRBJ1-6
CASSFGTGVYSPLHF
TGTGCCAGCAGTTTCGGGACAGGGGTGTATTCACCCCTCCACTTT
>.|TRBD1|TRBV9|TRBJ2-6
CASSEAPDREANVLTF
TGTGCCAGCAGCGAGGCTCCGGACAGGGAGGCCAACGTCCTGACTTTC
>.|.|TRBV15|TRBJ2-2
CATSRGLGAGTGELFF
TGTGCCACCAGCAGAGGATTGGGGGCTGGTACCGGGGAGCTGTTTTTT
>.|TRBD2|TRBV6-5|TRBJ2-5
CASSYWQGGETQYF
TGTGCCAGCAGTTATTGGCAGGGAGGGGAGACCCAGTACTTC
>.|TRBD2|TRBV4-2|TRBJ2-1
CASSQVLAGEQFF
TGTGCCAGCAGCCAAGTCCTAGCGGGTGAGCAGTTCTTC
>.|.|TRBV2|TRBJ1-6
CASTYSTGPNSPLHF
TGTGCCAGCACCTATTCAACAGGACCTAATTCACCCCTCCACTTT
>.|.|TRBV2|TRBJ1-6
CASSPPGSNSPLHF
TGTGCCAGCAGTCCCCCGGGATCTAATTCACCCCTCCACTTT
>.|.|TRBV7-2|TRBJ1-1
CASSFRAPGTEAFF
TGTGCCAGCAGCTTCCGGGCCCCGGGAACTGAAGCTTTCTTT
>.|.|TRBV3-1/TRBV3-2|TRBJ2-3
CASSLSGGTDTQYF
TGTGCCAGCAGCCTCTCAGGGGGCACAGATACGCAGTATTTT
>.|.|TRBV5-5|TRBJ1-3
CASSFGGSGNTIYF
TGTGCCAGCAGCTTCGGCGGCAGTGGAAACACCATATATTTT
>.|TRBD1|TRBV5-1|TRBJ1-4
CASSFITGTEEKLFF
TGCGCCAGCAGCTTTATTACCGGGACAGAAGAAAAACTGTTTTTT
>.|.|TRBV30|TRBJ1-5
CAWSRGYSNQPQHF
TGTGCCTGGAGTAGGGGTTATAGCAATCAGCCCCAGCATTTT
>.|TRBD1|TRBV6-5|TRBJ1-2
CASSYGGQGAGGYTF
TGTGCCAGCAGTTACGGAGGGCAGGGGGCAGGTGGCTACACCTTC
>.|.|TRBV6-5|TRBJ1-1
CASSRDEAGEAFF
TGTGCCAGCAGCCGCGACGAGGCGGGTGAAGCTTTCTTT
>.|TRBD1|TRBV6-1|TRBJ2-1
CASSEIKGAFYNEQFF
TGTGCCAGCAGTGAAATAAAGGGGGCTTTCTACAATGAGCAGTTCTTC
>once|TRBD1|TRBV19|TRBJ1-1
CASSIEGTGNTEAFF
TGTGCCAGTAGTATAGAAGGGACAGGGAACACTGAAGCTTTCTTT
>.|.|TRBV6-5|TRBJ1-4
CASGQRNEKLFF
TGTGCCAGCGGCCAACGTAATGAAAAACTGTTTTTT
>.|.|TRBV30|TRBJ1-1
CAWSVPSRGGNTEAFF
TGTGCCTGGAGTGTACCGAGCCGGGGAGGAAACACTGAAGCTTTCTTT
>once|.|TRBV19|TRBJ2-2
CASREHGTPNTGELFF
TGTGCCAGTAGAGAACACGGGACACCCAACACCGGGGAGCTGTTTTTT
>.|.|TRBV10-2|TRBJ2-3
CASSEQADTQYF
TGCGCCAGCAGTGAGCAGGCAGATACGCAGTATTTT
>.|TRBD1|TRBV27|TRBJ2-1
CASSSGTGGFEQFF
TGTGCCAGCAGTTCCGGGACAGGGGGCTTTGAGCAGTTCTTC
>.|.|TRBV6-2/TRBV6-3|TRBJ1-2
CASSSPQGKVNYGYTF
TGTGCCAGCAGCTCCCCCCAGGGAAAAGTTAACTATGGCTACACCTTC
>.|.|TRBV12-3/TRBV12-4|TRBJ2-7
CASRPDGGEQYF
TGTGCCAGCAGGCCAGACGGGGGCGAGCAGTACTTC
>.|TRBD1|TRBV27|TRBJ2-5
CASSPEQGARETQYF
TGTGCCAGCAGTCCGGAACAGGGGGCGAGGGAGACCCAGTACTTC
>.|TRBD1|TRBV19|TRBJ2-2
CASHYRGPSNTGELFF
TGTGCCAGCCACTACAGGGGCCCTTCGAACACCGGGGAGCTGTTTTTT
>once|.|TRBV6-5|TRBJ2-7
CASRPMGAATYEQYF
TGTGCCAGCAGGCCCATGGGGGCCGCTACCTACGAGCAGTACTTC
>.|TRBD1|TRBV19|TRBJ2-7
CASSPRQGVTYEQYF
TGTGCCAGTAGTCCCCGACAGGGGGTGACCTACGAGCAGTACTTC
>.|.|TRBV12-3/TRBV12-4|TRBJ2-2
CASTQGNTRELFF
TGTGCCAGCACCCAGGGGAACACCAGGGAGCTGTTTTTT
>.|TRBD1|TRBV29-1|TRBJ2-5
CSVGGQGAGTQYF
TGCAGCGTTGGAGGACAGGGGGCCGGGACCCAGTACTTC
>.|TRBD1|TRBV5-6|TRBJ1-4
CASRSTGGNNEKLFF
TGTGCCAGCAGGTCCACAGGGGGTAATAATGAAAAACTGTTTTTT
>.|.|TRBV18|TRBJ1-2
CASSPGGSNYGYTF
TGTGCCAGCTCACCAGGGGGCTCGAACTATGGCTACACCTTC
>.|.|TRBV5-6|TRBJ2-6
CASSPGASGANVLTF
TGTGCCAGCAGCCCAGGGGCTTCTGGGGCCAACGTCCTGACTTTC